One T cell receptor beta chain is described in this entry. The antigen is unknown. CD4+ cells underwent separation, giving CD45RA+ naive and CD45RA-negative memory subsets. This CDR3 is built from 15 residues. J was trimmed by 9 bases and V by 4 bases; bases with no gene match: 10. Germline V gives CDR1 ENHRY, CDR2 SYGVKD. This sample was taken from a study of shared clonotypes between healthy human individuals. Study-wide results and caveats: Shared across a few donors were around 4.7% of the naive CD4 clonotypes. Richness estimates generally favored naive over memory subsets.

Template for every sorted-subset replicate PCR totaled about 200 ng DNA, 25,000 to 35,000 T cell genomes. The table came from immunoSEQ multiplex PCR; TCRdb's copy has only in-frame clones and leaves some out. The sample holds over a million clones, 75% to 80% seen once. Sequencing was done on a sample of memory CD4+ T cells from PBMCs. Subset here: CD45RA-negative fraction. The chain carries TRBV10-3 and TRBJ2-1, with 9 bases matching TRBD1. This TCR was recovered from a man younger than 30 in good health. Some clones in this sample may be carry-over from other donors' samples. Written as DNA, the CDR3 is TGTGCCATCAGTGCTCCCGACAGGGGGTTGGGTGAGCAGTTCTTC. It specifies CAISAPDRGLGEQFF.